This T cell receptor beta chain is from a study of blood T cells in healthy people across ages. V dropped 0 bases and J dropped 2; count of bases not matched to a gene: 8. CDR1 is LGHNA and CDR2 is YNFKEQ in the germline V gene. The CDR3 loop spans 17 amino acids. A sample-barcoded 5' primer and a J-beta primer mix were used in a second PCR of roughly 6 to 11 cycles. From the 5' RACE reads, TCRdb called clonotypes with MiXCR, one entry per CDR3 protein. The sample includes about 1 million distinct CDR3 sequences, approximately 25% of them seen just once. The data were also submitted as part of a second study, on T cells of mothers and their children.

This clonotype was sampled from a girl aged 2-10 years in good health. The sample consisted of blood. The chain combines TRBV4-2 with TRBJ2-5; 8 bases align to TRBD2. The CDR3: CASSQDFGGGLQETQYF. CDR3 sequence (DNA): TGTGCCAGCAGCCAAGATTTCGGGGGGGGATTACAAGAGACCCAGTACTTC.